This paragraph reports one T cell receptor beta chain. The antigen is unknown. TCRdb ran MiXCR on the 5' RACE reads and lists one entry per CDR3 protein. The data contain 550,000 to 600,000 distinct CDR3 sequences, less than 25% of them singletons. The data are from a study of T-cell memory formation after mild COVID-19. Study outcomes and limitations: Those CD4+ clones that contracted were mainly in CM and EM (CD8+ ones in EMRA). Memory cells collected pre-infection included some clones that later responded, suggesting cross-reactive memory joined. Clonal second-wave expansions that peaked on day 37 had unconfirmed SARS-CoV-2 specificity.

Trimming took 7 bases from V and 0 from J; bases not matched to a gene: 9. The length of the CDR3 is 15 residues. CDR1 and CDR2 (germline): SGHRS, YFSETQ. This sequence originates from an adult woman who had mild COVID-19 (a few samples of this study predate the infection). Cell type and time point are not known. The specimen sequenced was PBMCs or a T cell subset sorted from them (not recorded which). The chain has TRBV5-1 and TRBJ1-1; 7 bases map to TRBD1. This CDR3 reads CASADSGQLNTEAFF. In DNA form, the CDR3 reads TGCGCCAGCGCGGACTCGGGACAGCTGAACACTGAAGCTTTCTTT.